This T cell receptor (beta chain) came from a study of cytomegalovirus exposure and HLA in healthy donors. For the study at large: Earlier, 200 million or so T cells were analyzed, and more than 100 million unique TCR beta sequences were found among them. Points from the study as a whole: Some public TCRs appeared in many individuals, while most sequences were rare. Using the classifier, cytomegalovirus status was reportedly diagnosed with high specificity and sensitivity.

The primer mix had 60 Vbeta and 13 Jbeta primers. Repertoires were generated with immunoSEQ multiplex PCR, while TCRdb's copy carries only in-frame clones and drops some. The table has some 130,000 clones, about 80% seen once. Trimming at V came to 0 bases and at J to 8 bases, leaving 7 bases not matched to a gene. The CDR3 runs 14 residues. CDR1 SGHKS and CDR2 YYEKEE come from the germline V gene (reference sequence). As regards this clone: Its cognate antigen is unknown.

The chain uses TRBV5-5 and TRBJ1-2, with 7 bases matching TRBD1. This receptor was obtained from a man aged 40-55 years in good health and CMV-seronegative. The specimen was PBMCs. The CDR3 region has the DNA TGTGCCAGCAGCTTGGTCGACAGGGAGGAAGGCTACACCTTC. Amino acids: CASSLVDREEGYTF.